The 29 T cell receptor beta chains below were found in one sample sequenced in a study of yellow fever vaccine responses in identical twins. TCRdb re-called the RT-PCR reads with MiXCR, one entry per CDR3 protein. The sample records over 8,500 distinct CDR3 sequences, approximately 88% being singletons. The sample here was T cells from blood (PBMCs), unsorted or a sorted subset (not recorded which), taken before or after yellow fever vaccination (not recorded which). Source of these receptors: a woman aged 18-35 years who received the yellow fever vaccine.

V usage is TRBV2 and J usage is TRBJ2-5; D ambiguous. Trimming pared 4 bases from V and 2 bases from J, leaving 14 bases between. This CDR3 has 15 residues. Germline V CDR1 and CDR2: SNHLY, FYNNEI. DNA for the CDR3: TGTGCCAGCAGTGTGAGACAAGCCGTACAAGAGACCCAGTACTTC. Amino acid sequence: CASSVRQAVQETQYF.

The chain employs TRBV29-1 and TRBJ2-1; D is perhaps TRBD2 (5 bases). CDR1 is SQVTM and CDR2 is ANQGSEA in the germline V gene. The CDR3 is made up of 14 amino acids. With 4 bases removed from V and 0 bases from J, the gap between germline ends came to 10 bases. CDR3 coding DNA: TGCAGCGTTGGGGGAGAGGTCTCCTACAATGAGCAGTTCTTC. Residues: CSVGGEVSYNEQFF.

This chain joins TRBV11-3 and TRBJ2-2; the D is unclear. Looked up from germline, CDR1 is SGHNT and CDR2 is YENEEA. The ends were cut back, 4 bases at V and 6 bases at J, with 6 bases in the middle. There are 12 residues in the CDR3. The CDR3 region has the DNA TGTGCCAGCAGCTATAATTCCGGGGAGCTGTTTTTT. Protein product: CASSYNSGELFF.

The count of this clonotype is one. The J gene is TRBJ1-3, the V gene TRBV5-1; maybe TRBD1 (5 bases). Germline V gives CDR1 SGHRS, CDR2 YFSETQ. The CDR3 contains 18 residues. V gave up 0 bases and J gave up 0 bases, with 16 bases separating them. CDR3 sequence (DNA): TGCGCCAGCAGCTTGGACCCCCTTTGGGGCCGCTCTGGAAACACCATATATTTT. Residues: CASSLDPLWGRSGNTIYF.

Written as DNA, the CDR3 is TGCGCCAGCAGCCGCCGTAGCGGGAGTTGGGACGAGCAGTACTTC. Its protein product is CASSRRSGSWDEQYF. The chain uses TRBV4-1 and TRBJ2-7; 9 bases line up with TRBD2. Trimming at V came to 4 bases and at J to 5 bases, leaving 9 bases not matched to a gene. This CDR3 has 15 residues. Germline CDR1 reads MGHRA; CDR2 reads YSYEKL.

The rearrangement links TRBV7-9 to TRBJ2-3; a possible D gene is TRBD2 (5 bases). This CDR3 comprises 15 residues. Germline CDR1 reads SEHNR; CDR2 reads FQNEAQ (reference sequence). Trimming removed 1 base from V and 4 bases from J, with 12 bases in between. The CDR3 nucleotides read TGTGCCAGCAGCTTAGATCCGAGGAGGTCAGATACGCAGTATTTT. Translating it yields CASSLDPRRSDTQYF.

This clonotype has only a few counts. V is TRBV11-1 and J is TRBJ2-1, with 8 bases matching TRBD2. Germline V lookup: CDR1 SGHAT, CDR2 FQDESV (reference sequence). With V trimmed by 1 base and J by 7 bases, 9 bases remained unmatched. This CDR3 spans 16 amino acids. This chain's CDR3 is CASSLGTGGPWNEQFF. The CDR3 DNA reads TGTGCCAGCAGCTTAGGGACGGGAGGGCCATGGAATGAGCAGTTCTTC. The whole variable domain, filled in from reference TRBV11-1 and TRBJ2-1, reads EAEVAQSPRYKITEKSQAVAFWCDPISGHATLYWYRQILGQGPELLVQFQDESVVDDSQLPKDRFSAERLKGVDSTLKIQPAELGDSAMYLCASSLGTGGPWNEQFFGPGTRLTVL.

The gene calls are TRBV28 and TRBJ1-1; D unresolved. Germline V gene sequence: CDR1 MDHEN, CDR2 SYDVKM. The CDR3 length is 11 residues. Trimming removed 7 bases from V and 5 bases from J, with 8 bases in between. The CDR3 region is CASTRLTEAFF. Written as DNA, the CDR3 is TGTGCCAGCACGAGGTTAACTGAAGCTTTCTTT.

The chain recombines TRBV3-1 with TRBJ2-1; no clear D gene. The germline V gene has CDR1 LGHDT and CDR2 YNNKEL (reference sequence). Trimming took off 0 bases at V and 6 bases at J, with 18 bases between the two ends. This CDR3 comprises 17 residues. CDR3: CASSQDPLDTYFNEQFF. In DNA, the CDR3 is TGTGCCAGCAGCCAAGATCCCCTAGACACCTACTTCAATGAGCAGTTCTTC.

J is TRBJ1-4 and V is TRBV7-9; D call uncertain. From germline, CDR1 is SEHNR and CDR2 FQNEAQ (reference sequence). The CDR3 has 14 residues. The V end lost 0 bases, the J end lost 7 bases, and 9 bases lay between the germline ends. CDR3 residues: CASSLAGPSEKLFF. CDR3 DNA sequence: TGTGCCAGCAGCTTAGCAGGGCCTTCTGAAAAACTGTTTTTT. Complete variable domain (other parts from reference TRBV7-9 and TRBJ1-4): DTGVSQNPRHKITKRGQNVTFRCDPISEHNRLYWYRQTLGQGPEFLTYFQNEAQLEKSRLLSDRFSAERPKGSFSTLEIQRTEQGDSAMYLCASSLAGPSEKLFFGSGTQLSVL.

Here the CDR3 DNA reads TGCAGTGCTAGAGATGGGGGCTCCACGGAAAAACTGTTTTTT. It translates to CSARDGGSTEKLFF. The chain recombines TRBV20-1 with TRBJ1-4, with a tentative D call TRBD1 (6 bases). There are 14 residues in the CDR3. CDR1 DFQATT and CDR2 SNEGSKA come from the germline V gene (reference sequence). V gave up 0 bases and J gave up 8 bases, with 13 bases separating them.

In DNA form, the CDR3 reads TGCGCCAGCAGCTGGGGGACTAGCGGGAGTGCCTCAGATACGCAGTATTTT. This sequence encodes CASSWGTSGSASDTQYF. V is TRBV5-1 and J is TRBJ2-3; 14 bases agree with TRBD2. Germline trimming cut 3 bases from V and 4 bases from J; bases unmatched to any gene: 7. The CDR3 runs to 17 residues. CDR1 SGHRS and CDR2 YFSETQ come from the germline V gene. Full variable domain (rest looked up from reference TRBV5-1 and TRBJ2-3): KAGVTQTPRYLIKTRGQQVTLSCSPISGHRSVSWYQQTPGQGLQFLFEYFSETQRNKGNFPGRFSGRQFSNSRSEMNVSTLELGDSALYLCASSWGTSGSASDTQYFGPGTRLTVL.

V is TRBV7-2 and J is TRBJ2-7; 8 positions agree with TRBD2. J gave up 4 bases and V 4 bases, and 3 bases lay outside the gene matches. The germline gives CDR1 SGHTA, CDR2 FQGNSA. The CDR3 extends over 13 amino acids. The DNA for the CDR3 is TGTGCCAGCAGCTCCCGGGGGGGATACGAGCAGTACTTC. Translated: CASSSRGGYEQYF.

This clonotype has a handful of counts. The chain employs TRBV5-1 and TRBJ2-1, with D unclear. This CDR3 has 12 residues. Trimming cost V 5 bases and J 3 bases, with 6 bases left between them. The germline V gene has CDR1 SGHRS and CDR2 YFSETQ. The CDR3 DNA follows: TGCGCCAGCAGTGTCGGCTACAATGAGCAGTTCTTC. Its translation is CASSVGYNEQFF.

J is TRBJ2-1 and V is TRBV24-1, with D perhaps matching TRBD1 (5 bases). The germline gives CDR1 KGHDR, CDR2 SFDVKD. Between the trimmed V and J ends, which lost 5 bases and 4 bases, there was a span of 11 bases. The CDR3 extends over 14 amino acids. The CDR3 DNA reads TGTGCCACCAGTGCCCGACAGCTTTACAATGAGCAGTTCTTC. This codes for CATSARQLYNEQFF.

The rearrangement links TRBV2 to TRBJ1-1; D remains unclear. The CDR3 has 12 amino acids. V was clipped by 11 bases and J by 5 bases, with 15 bases between them. The V gene's germline CDR1 is SNHLY and CDR2 FYNNEI. CDR3 region: CAGWRLGTEAFF. The CDR3 DNA sequence: TGTGCCGGCTGGAGGCTGGGGACTGAAGCTTTCTTT.

V and J are TRBV2 and TRBJ2-5, with D perhaps matching TRBD1 or TRBD2 (5 bases each). The CDR3 contains 16 residues. Germline CDR1 reads SNHLY; CDR2 reads FYNNEI. The ends were cut back, 4 bases at V and 1 base at J, with 16 bases in the middle. CDR3 coding DNA: TGTGCCAGCAGTGGGGACGGCAACTTTCTCCAAGAGACCCAGTACTTC. Translated: CASSGDGNFLQETQYF. Based on the CDR3 plus reference TRBV2 and TRBJ2-5, the full variable domain is EPEVTQTPSHQVTQMGQEVILRCVPISNHLYFYWYRQILGQKVEFLVSFYNNEISEKSEIFDDQFSVERPDGSNFTLKIRSTKLEDSAMYFCASSGDGNFLQETQYFGPGTRLLVL.

The rearrangement links TRBV4-3 to TRBJ2-7; D is possibly TRBD1 (6 bases). CDR1 is LGHNA, CDR2 YSLEER, per germline. Trimming cost V 6 bases and J 0 bases, with 12 bases left between them. The CDR3 has 14 residues. This chain's CDR3 is CASSTRDNSYEQYF. The CDR3 nucleotides are TGCGCCAGCAGTACCCGGGACAACTCCTACGAGCAGTACTTC.

V and J are TRBV18 and TRBJ1-1; D remains ambiguous. The CDR3 spans 14 residues. Germline CDR1 KGHSH, CDR2 LQKENI. V was cut by 2 bases and J by 1 base, with 8 bases left in between. The CDR3 protein is CASSPRTSNTEAFF. CDR3 nucleotide sequence: TGTGCCAGCTCACCAAGGACTTCGAACACTGAAGCTTTCTTT.

This chain connects TRBV10-3 to TRBJ1-1; TRBD1 might be the D (6 bases). CDR1 and CDR2 (germline): ENHRY, SYGVKD. The V end lost 7 bases, the J end lost 5 bases, and 14 bases lay between the germline ends. The CDR3 sequence is 13 residues long. The CDR3 DNA reads TGTGCCATCACCGCGGGGGACATTACTGAAGCTTTCTTT. The encoded protein is CAITAGDITEAFF.

The V call is TRBV7-9, the J call TRBJ2-3, with D perhaps matching TRBD1 (6 bases). Germline loops: CDR1 SEHNR, CDR2 FQNEAQ (reference sequence). Trimming stripped 1 base from V and 4 bases from J, with 6 bases between. The CDR3 is 13 amino acids. Written as DNA, the CDR3 is TGTGCCAGCAGCTTAGGGACAGCAGATACGCAGTATTTT. Its protein product is CASSLGTADTQYF.

The V call is TRBV5-1, the J call TRBJ2-7; D ambiguous. Germline CDR1 SGHRS, CDR2 YFSETQ. The V end lost 0 bases, the J end lost 6 bases, and 13 bases lay between the germline ends. The CDR3 is 14 residues long. The CDR3: CASSLAGVGVEQYF. DNA for the CDR3: TGCGCCAGCAGCTTGGCCGGCGTAGGAGTCGAGCAGTACTTC.

V usage is TRBV7-9 and J usage is TRBJ1-5; D ambiguous. Germline CDR1 and CDR2: SEHNR and FQNEAQ (reference sequence). V was shortened by 1 base and J by 4 bases, with 8 bases between the two germline ends. The CDR3 totals 14 residues. CDR3 DNA: TGTGCCAGCAGCTTAGATGGCAGGAATCAGCCCCAGCATTTT. Its translation: CASSLDGRNQPQHF.

The gene calls are TRBV12-3 or TRBV12-4 and TRBJ1-1; D unclear. This CDR3 spans 13 amino acids. V dropped 0 bases and J dropped 5 bases, with 7 bases sitting between them. The DNA for the CDR3 is TGTGCCAGCAGTTTAGCGGAACTGACTGAAGCTTTCTTT. Protein product: CASSLAELTEAFF.

The chain recombines TRBV16 with TRBJ2-1; D not certain. V lost 0 bases to trimming and J lost 9 bases, with 9 bases between them. The length of the CDR3 is 13 residues. CDR1 and CDR2 from the germline V gene are KGHSY and FQNENV. This CDR3 reads CASSQSRTVEQFF. DNA for the CDR3: TGTGCCAGCAGCCAATCTAGAACGGTTGAGCAGTTCTTC.

CDR3 DNA: TGCAGTGCTAGACGCAGGGGAAACACCGGGGAGCTGTTTTTT. It translates to CSARRRGNTGELFF. The chain links TRBV20-1 to TRBJ2-2; D is possibly TRBD1 (6 bases). Deletions cut 2 bases from V and 2 bases from J, with 9 bases between. The CDR3 covers 14 residues. Germline values: CDR1 DFQATT, CDR2 SNEGSKA (reference sequence).

The table lists this clonotype with a count of one. V is TRBV29-1 and J is TRBJ1-1; no definite D call. The length of the CDR3 is 12 residues. V lost 7 bases and J lost 1, with 10 bases in between. Looked up from germline, CDR1 is SQVTM and CDR2 is ANQGSEA. The CDR3 DNA reads TGCAGCGGGCCCGCACCGAACACTGAAGCTTTCTTT. Its translation: CSGPAPNTEAFF.

This sequence joins TRBV18 and TRBJ2-4; D remains unclear. Looked up from germline, CDR1 is KGHSH and CDR2 is LQKENI. This CDR3 has 16 amino acids. Trimming took 1 base from V and 1 from J, leaving 11 bases between them. Here the CDR3 DNA reads TGTGCCAGCTCACCACGCGAGCAGTTGGCCAAAAACATTCAGTACTTC. Amino acids: CASSPREQLAKNIQYF. Full variable domain (missing parts from reference TRBV18 and TRBJ2-4): NAGVMQNPRHLVRRRGQEARLRCSPMKGHSHVYWYRQLPEEGLKFMVYLQKENIIDESGMPKERFSAEFPKEGPSILRIQQVVRGDSAAYFCASSPREQLAKNIQYFGAGTRLSVL.

The chain carries TRBV2 and TRBJ1-6; maybe TRBD1 (6 bases). Germline V CDR1 and CDR2: SNHLY, FYNNEI. This CDR3 spans 14 amino acids. The ends were cut back, 4 bases at V and 5 bases at J, with 9 bases in the middle. DNA for the CDR3: TGTGCCAGCAGTGGGGGGCAGAATAATTCACCCCTCCACTTT. The encoded protein is CASSGGQNNSPLHF. Full variable domain (remainder filled in from reference TRBV2 and TRBJ1-6): EPEVTQTPSHQVTQMGQEVILRCVPISNHLYFYWYRQILGQKVEFLVSFYNNEISEKSEIFDDQFSVERPDGSNFTLKIRSTKLEDSAMYFCASSGGQNNSPLHFGNGTRLTVT.